In this sample, the clone carrying this TCR beta chain turned up a few times. Antigen specificity is unknown. One entry per CDR3 protein, called by TCRdb with MiXCR from the RT-PCR reads. Altogether 300,000 to 350,000 distinct CDR3 sequences are present, about a fifth being singletons, with the ten largest covering roughly a tenth. The entry originates in a study of response to subunit inactivated influenza vaccine. CDR1 LGHNA and CDR2 YSLEER come from the germline V gene. This CDR3 has 17 residues. The V segment lost 0 bases and the J segment 4 bases; nucleotides outside the gene matches: 11. Whole-study findings and limits: Few additional T cells are recruited per seasonal influenza vaccination, authors suggested.

The chain employs TRBV4-3 and TRBJ1-1, with TRBD1 matching over 7 bases. Sequenced here: PBMCs from blood, sampled roughly 20 months after vaccination. This TCR was sampled from a man between 45 and 75 years old who received an inactivated influenza vaccine. The CDR3 region has the DNA TGCGCCAGCAGCCAAGATAGCGTTACAGGGGATGGCACTGAAGCTTTCTTT. Its protein is CASSQDSVTGDGTEAFF.